This T cell receptor (beta chain) was identified during a study of T cell responses to AZD1222 COVID-19 vaccine. Study-wide findings and caveats: Spike-specific TCR breadth and depth both grew after two AZD1222 doses. Unmutated variant regions reportedly attract nearly half of all spike-specific TCRs. Vaccine-associated CD4 TCRs ranged over spike, dominating at 160-218 and 743-854.

TCRdb's table, derived via immunoSEQ multiplex PCR, lists solely in-frame clones and lacks some. The sample contains fewer than 120,000 clones, about nine tenths of which appear only once. It was second doses at about 4 or about 12 weeks that were pooled. Concerning this clone itself: Its antigen is still unknown.

Germline lookup yields CDR1 LGHDT and CDR2 YNNKEL (reference sequence). The trim removed 6 bases at V and 2 bases at J, leaving 5 bases unmatched. The CDR3 is made up of 16 amino acids. This receptor was identified in an adult who received the AZD1222 COVID-19 vaccine. The material sequenced was peripheral blood, taken 28 days after the second AZD1222 dose. The chain combines TRBV3-1 (or the pseudogene TRBV3-2) with TRBJ2-1, with 12 positions matching TRBD2. The CDR3 DNA is TGTGCCAGCAGGGCTAGCGGGGGGGCCCCCTACAATGAGCAGTTCTTC. As protein: CASRASGGAPYNEQFF.